Each of the 15 T cell receptor beta chains below was sequenced from the same sample in a study of early T cells in non-severe SARS-CoV-2 infection. MiXCR, run by TCRdb on the 5' RACE reads, gives a single entry per CDR3 protein. The table lists roughly 46,000 distinct CDR3 sequences, roughly a tenth of them singletons. The input for sequencing was whole blood, taken at baseline. The receptor set was obtained from an adult who was a healthcare worker with PCR-confirmed SARS-CoV-2 infection or an uninfected control (not recorded which).

This clonotype was counted between two and nine times. This chain links TRBV20-1 with TRBJ2-4; D gene ambiguous. Trimming took off 6 bases at V and 1 base at J, with 16 bases between the two ends. CDR1 DFQATT and CDR2 SNEGSKA come from the germline V gene (reference sequence). CDR3 length: 15 amino acids. The CDR3 DNA reads TGCAGTGCGGCGGCCAGAGATATGGCCAAAAACATTCAGTACTTC. Translation gives CSAAARDMAKNIQYF.

V gene TRBV7-2 combines with J gene TRBJ2-7; the match to TRBD1 covers 11 bases. Germline lookup yields CDR1 SGHTA and CDR2 FQGNSA. V gave up 1 base and J gave up 1 base; unmatched junction bases: 3. The CDR3 covers 16 residues. CDR3 in amino acids: CASSLVGQGASYEQYF. DNA of the CDR3: TGTGCCAGCAGCTTAGTAGGACAGGGGGCATCCTACGAGCAGTACTTC.

V usage is TRBV7-6 and J usage is TRBJ1-1, with D possibly TRBD1 on 6 matching bases. CDR3 length: 13 amino acids. Per germline, CDR1 SGHVS and CDR2 FNYEAQ. V was cut by 5 bases and J by 2 bases, with 9 bases left in between. CDR3 coding DNA: TGTGCCAGCAGCAAGGACAGAAACACTGAAGCTTTCTTT. Its translation: CASSKDRNTEAFF.

This clonotype was seen ten or more times. The chain uses TRBV6-5 and TRBJ2-3, with a weak D call TRBD2 (6 bases). Trimming cost V 4 bases and J 2 bases, with 10 bases left between them. The CDR3 is 14 amino acids. Germline V lookup: CDR1 MNHEY, CDR2 SVGAGI. CDR3 sequence (DNA): TGTGCCAGCAGTTTCGGGGGAGACACAGATACGCAGTATTTT. Residues: CASSFGGDTDTQYF.

There are a few counts of this clonotype. The V and J genes are TRBV7-3 and TRBJ2-3, with D perhaps matching TRBD1 (5 bases). The germline CDR1 and CDR2 sequences are SGHTA and FQGTGA. V shed 4 bases and J shed 2 bases, with 10 bases lying between them. The CDR3 covers 14 residues. CDR3 protein: CASSSRGNTDTQYF. CDR3 sequence (DNA): TGTGCCAGCAGCTCAAGGGGTAACACAGATACGCAGTATTTT. Drawing the rest from reference TRBV7-3 and TRBJ2-3, the complete variable domain is GAGVSQTPSNKVTEKGKYVELRCDPISGHTALYWYRQSLGQGPEFLIYFQGTGAADDSGLPNDRFFAVRPEGSVSTLKIQRTERGDSAVYLCASSSRGNTDTQYFGPGTRLTVL.

This clonotype appeared a few times. The chain is built from TRBV20-1 and TRBJ1-5, with D perhaps matching TRBD1 (5 bases). CDR3 size: 13 residues. Germline loops: CDR1 DFQATT, CDR2 SNEGSKA (reference sequence). The V gene lost 1 base and the J gene lost 5 bases, with 9 bases spanning the gap. CDR3 DNA sequence: TGCAGTGCTAGAGTAGAAGGGGATCAGCCCCAGCATTTT. Its protein product is CSARVEGDQPQHF.

The rearrangement links TRBV29-1 to TRBJ1-1; D not resolved. V was pared by 1 base and J by 11 bases, with 17 bases between. CDR3 length: 13 residues. CDR1 and CDR2 from the germline V gene are SQVTM and ANQGSEA. The CDR3 sequence is CSVEVTSNRMAFF. CDR3 DNA: TGCAGCGTTGAAGTTACTTCGAATAGGATGGCTTTCTTT.

This clonotype was seen a handful of times. The gene calls are TRBV7-6 and TRBJ2-1; 11 nucleotides agree with TRBD2. The CDR3 extends over 15 amino acids. Germline CDR1 and CDR2: SGHVS and FNYEAQ. V gave up 2 bases and J gave up 6 bases; unmatched junction bases: 3. The CDR3 region has the DNA TGTGCCAGCAGCTTATACACTAGCGGGGGCAATGAGCAGTTCTTC. Amino acid sequence: CASSLYTSGGNEQFF.

This clonotype occurred a few times. V gene TRBV6-1 combines with J gene TRBJ1-5; D is unclear. CDR1 MNHNS and CDR2 SASEGT come from the germline V gene. CDR3 size: 14 residues. Trimming removed 2 bases from V and 11 bases from J, with 16 bases in between. The chain's CDR3 is CASSESEEALAQHF. Written as DNA, the CDR3 is TGTGCCAGCAGTGAATCCGAGGAGGCGTTGGCCCAGCATTTT.

This clonotype was seen repeatedly, ten times or more. The rearrangement joins TRBV14 to TRBJ2-2; D gene unclear. Germline V gene data show CDR1 as SGHDN and CDR2 as FVKESK. The CDR3 totals 14 residues. The V gene lost 4 bases and the J gene lost 1 base, with 7 bases spanning the gap. CDR3 amino acids: CASSLFLNTGELFF. Written as DNA, the CDR3 is TGTGCCAGCAGCCTCTTCTTGAACACCGGGGAGCTGTTTTTT.

On this clonotype: At one of its ends the junction is not consistent with the germline gene, which may arise from a read error. This chain joins TRBV7-2 and TRBJ1-1; 7 bases line up with TRBD1. Germline CDR1 SGHTA, CDR2 FQGNSA. The CDR3 length is 14 residues. For the CDR3, the DNA is TGTGCCAGCAGTTTGGGACAGACTTTTTATCCCCCTCTCTTT. Amino acid sequence: CASSLGQTFYPPLF. Based on the CDR3 plus reference TRBV7-2 and TRBJ1-1, the full variable domain is GAGVSQSPSNKVTEKGKDVELRCDPISGHTALYWYRQSLGQGLEFLIYFQGNSAPDKSGLPSDRFSAERTGGSVSTLTIQRTQQEDSAVYLCASSLGQTFYPPLFGQGTRLTVV.

The V and J genes are TRBV5-5 and TRBJ2-1; 10 bases line up with TRBD1. This CDR3 contains 16 residues. V shed 3 bases, J shed 3 bases, and the junction held 6 bases outside the gene matches. Germline V lookup: CDR1 SGHKS, CDR2 YYEKEE (reference sequence). In nucleotides, the CDR3 is TGTGCCAGCAGCTCGATCGGGACAGGGGTCTACAATGAGCAGTTCTTC. Amino acid sequence: CASSSIGTGVYNEQFF.

V usage is TRBV4-3 and J usage is TRBJ1-2, with 8 bases matching TRBD1. From germline, CDR1 is LGHNA and CDR2 YSLEER. The V gene end was trimmed by 0 bases and the J gene end by 7 bases; junction bases not matched to a gene: 7. The CDR3 contains 15 residues. For the CDR3, the DNA is TGCGCCAGCAGCCAAGATAAAGCAGGGGGCGGTGGCTACACCTTC. This translates into CASSQDKAGGGGYTF.

This clonotype showed up many times. The CDR3 sequence: CASSQDTGGRYNEQFF. The CDR3 nucleotides are TGCGCCAGCAGCCAAGATACGGGGGGGCGGTACAATGAGCAGTTCTTC. V usage is TRBV4-3 and J usage is TRBJ2-1; 8 nucleotides match TRBD2. Germline trimming cut 0 bases from V and 4 bases from J; bases unmatched to any gene: 5. Germline loops: CDR1 LGHNA, CDR2 YSLEER. The CDR3 is 16 residues long.

This clonotype turned up a few times. The chain couples TRBV7-9 to TRBJ2-3; 10 bases agree with TRBD2. V shed 5 bases, J shed 5 bases, and the junction held 7 bases outside the gene matches. Germline V gives CDR1 SEHNR, CDR2 FQNEAQ (reference sequence). The CDR3 sequence is 15 residues long. For the CDR3, the DNA is TGTGCCAGCAGCCCAGGACTAGCGGAGGTAGATACGCAGTATTTT. Protein: CASSPGLAEVDTQYF.